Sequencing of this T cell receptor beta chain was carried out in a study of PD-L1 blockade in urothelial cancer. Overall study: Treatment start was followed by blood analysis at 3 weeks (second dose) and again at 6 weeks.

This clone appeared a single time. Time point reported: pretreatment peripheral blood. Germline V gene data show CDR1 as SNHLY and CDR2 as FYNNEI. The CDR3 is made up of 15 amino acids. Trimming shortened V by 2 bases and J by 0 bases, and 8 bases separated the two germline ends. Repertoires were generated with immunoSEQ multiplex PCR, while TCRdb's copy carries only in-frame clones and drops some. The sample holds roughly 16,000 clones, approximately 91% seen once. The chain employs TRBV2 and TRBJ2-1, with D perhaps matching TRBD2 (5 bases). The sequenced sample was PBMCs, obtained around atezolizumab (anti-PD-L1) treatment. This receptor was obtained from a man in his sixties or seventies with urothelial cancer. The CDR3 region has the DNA TGTGCCAGCAGTGAAACGGGGAGCTCCTACAATGAGCAGTTCTTC. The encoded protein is CASSETGSSYNEQFF.